This TCR beta chain derives from a study of molecular identifiers for immune sequencing clone quantification (dated by TCRdb to the late 2010s). With respect to the entire study: For a replicate experiment, RNA from around 20,000 or 100,000 naive CD8 T cells was divided into five aliquots, of which four were sequenced. The study was a methods study using CD8 T cells to benchmark molecular-identifier clustering-based TCR repertoire sequencing (MIDCIRS) and TCR RNA copy counting. Study-level results and caveats: Spiked-in Jurkat TCR RNA (about ten copies' worth), which is not part of the donor repertoire, was contained in the naive libraries. Clones above 20 RNA copies held over 98% of molecules in CMV-specific effector cells but under 1% in naive cells. Modeling gave around 2.7 recovered TCR RNA copies per cell versus around 10 by digital PCR, implying roughly 28% capture efficiency. When barcode sub-clustering was omitted, TCR diversity was inflated by chimeric consensus sequences, with chimeras reaching as high as 47%. Identical TCR molecules sharing a barcode could cause highly expanded clone sizes to be underestimated. Spiked-in Jurkat TCR RNA equivalent to a single cell was reported to be detectable even among approximately 1.1 million naive CD8 T cells.

The CDR1 and CDR2 encoded by the germline V gene (reference sequence) are SEHNR and FQNEAQ. Including the terminal cysteine and phenylalanine, the CDR3 comprises 16 residues. Only the CDR3 part of the read is kept: 48 bases, read in frame from the first base. The trim is 2 bases for V and 0 bases for J, with a gap of 11 bases between the germline ends. The library came from PCR. The sequencer listed for this sample is NextSeq 500. Preparation of bulk TCR libraries followed a previously described approach, with the TCR primers listed in Table S5. The Qiagen AllPrep DNA/RNA kit was used to purify total RNA. Before analysis, reads from multiple sequencing runs of the same library were pooled. The published analysis was carried out like this. Reads were retained only if the reads had an exact TCR constant sequence, and the retained reads were trimmed to 150 nt and grouped according to their 12-nt molecular barcodes. Reads in each barcode group were sub-clustered using a 15% Levenshtein threshold, and a quality-weighted consensus sequence was built for each RNA molecule. Non-functional sequences were discarded, and so were lower-count sequences lying one edit away from another sequence. On the basis of fitting two negative binomial distributions, barcode sub-clusters with fewer than 20% of the maximum read count were discarded. Using fastp trimming at Q25 and MiXCR clonotype assembly, TCRdb reanalyzed the public sequencing data and kept in-frame beta chains. Each entry is one CDR3 protein sequence, shown with its most common DNA and genes. These V and J calls derive from TCRdb rather than the authors' analysis. The sample table holds hundreds of thousands of distinct CDR3 sequences, of which approximately 24% were seen once. The top ten clones comprise about 0.78% of the sample.

Libraries of naive CD8 T cells were built from anywhere between about 18,000 and 1,000,000 sorted cells, with 10%, 30% or 50% of the purified RNA used. On a BD FACSAria II, naive CD8 T cells were FACS-sorted as CD8+CD4-CCR7+CD45RA+ and collected into RLT Plus buffer. Roughly nine TCR copies' worth of Jurkat RNA were spiked into roughly 20,000-1,000,000 naive CD8 T cell samples to test detection sensitivity. CD8 T cells were enriched using RosetteSep CD8+ T Cell Enrichment Cocktail and Ficoll-Paque, and the enriched cells then underwent ACK red cell lysis. The table lists this clonotype with a few counts. Its antigen target is currently unknown. The input lacks base qualities; no much larger clone sits a single base away.

The V and J segments used are TRBV7-9 and TRBJ2-1; the D gene identity is not certain. The sequenced material came from naive CD8+ T cells from blood, with Jurkat cell RNA spiked in. Taken with the paper, the label for cell subset or site translates to: FACS-sorted CD8+CD4-CCR7+CD45RA+ naive T cells. This receptor was obtained from a human donor in good health. Some libraries in this study had Jurkat cell RNA spiked in. This receptor has the CDR3 CASSLKVLSSYNEQFF. The sequence in DNA is TGTGCCAGCAGCTTAAAAGTGCTGAGCTCCTACAATGAGCAGTTCTTC.